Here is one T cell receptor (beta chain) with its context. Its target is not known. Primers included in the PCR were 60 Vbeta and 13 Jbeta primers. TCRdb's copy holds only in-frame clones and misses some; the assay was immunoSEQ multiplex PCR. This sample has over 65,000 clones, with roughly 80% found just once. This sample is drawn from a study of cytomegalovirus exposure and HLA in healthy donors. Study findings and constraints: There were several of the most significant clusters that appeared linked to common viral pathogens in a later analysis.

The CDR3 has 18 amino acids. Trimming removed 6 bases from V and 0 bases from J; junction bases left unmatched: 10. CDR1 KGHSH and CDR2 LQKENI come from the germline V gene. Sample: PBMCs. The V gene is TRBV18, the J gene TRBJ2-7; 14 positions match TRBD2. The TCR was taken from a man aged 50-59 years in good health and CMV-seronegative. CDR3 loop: CASSAGLAGALGSYEQYF. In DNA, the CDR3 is TGTGCCAGCTCGGCGGGACTAGCGGGGGCCCTCGGCTCCTACGAGCAGTACTTC.